A single sample gave rise to the 14 T cell receptor beta chains below, sequenced in a study of T cell clones after liver transplantation. TCRdb keeps only in-frame clones here, not all; method: immunoSEQ multiplex PCR. The data show about 24,000 clones, approximately 71% seen once. The starting material was CD4+ T cells from blood, obtained before liver transplant. All receptors come from a human donor who received a liver transplant.

The V gene is TRBV6-5, the J gene TRBJ2-3; a weak D match, TRBD2 (6 bases). V was trimmed by 4 bases and J by 6 bases, leaving 14 bases between them. This CDR3 spans 14 amino acids. CDR1 is MNHEY and CDR2 is SVGAGI in the germline V gene. The CDR3 nucleotides are TGTGCCAGCAGTTTCGGACGGGAGAGGGATACGCAGTATTTT. Translation: CASSFGRERDTQYF.

The chain couples TRBV9 to TRBJ2-1; 10 bases are a match to TRBD1. CDR3 length equals 14 residues. Germline V gene sequence: CDR1 SGDLS, CDR2 YYNGEE. V dropped 0 bases and J dropped 6; count of bases not matched to a gene: 0. CDR3 in amino acids: CASSVGTGGNEQFF. The CDR3 nucleotides are TGTGCCAGCAGCGTAGGGACAGGGGGCAATGAGCAGTTCTTC.

The CDR3: CASSLDGSGRKVTEAFF. The CDR3 DNA is TGTGCCAGCAGCTTAGATGGTAGTGGGAGAAAGGTTACTGAAGCTTTCTTT. This chain joins TRBV7-6 and TRBJ1-1; D gene ambiguous. Trimming cost V 1 base and J 5 bases, with 20 bases left between them. The CDR3 spans 17 residues. Germline CDR1 and CDR2: SGHVS and FNYEAQ.

The rearrangement joins TRBV2 to TRBJ2-5, with a weak D call TRBD1 (6 bases). The germline gives CDR1 SNHLY, CDR2 FYNNEI. V lost 1 base to trimming and J lost 7 bases, with 13 bases between them. This CDR3 spans 14 amino acids. The CDR3 sequence is CASSEDRVGGTQYF. The CDR3 coding sequence is TGTGCCAGCAGTGAAGACAGGGTAGGAGGGACCCAGTACTTC.

The J gene is TRBJ1-6, the V gene TRBV23-1, with 9 bases identical to TRBD1. TRBV23-1 is placed among ORFs of uncertain function. V dropped 8 bases and J dropped 0; count of bases not matched to a gene: 8. There are 17 residues in the CDR3. The CDR3 DNA reads as TGCGCCAGCTGTCGGACAGGGGCTACCTCCTATAATTCACCCCTCCACTTT. This sequence encodes CASCRTGATSYNSPLHF.

This clone was seen a few times. The CDR3 DNA reads TGTGCCAGCAGCTTAGCGGTTTCTAGCACAGATACGCAGTATTTT. Protein: CASSLAVSSTDTQYF. The V and J genes are TRBV11-2 and TRBJ2-3; D unclear. Germline-derived CDR1 and CDR2 are SGHAT and FQNNGV. The CDR3 runs 15 residues. V lost 1 base to trimming and J lost 0 bases, with 8 bases between them.

V usage is TRBV11-3 and J usage is TRBJ2-5; 13 nucleotides match TRBD2. Unmatched junction bases numbered 4, after V lost 2 bases and J lost 4 bases. Germline V lookup: CDR1 SGHNT, CDR2 YENEEA. The CDR3 length is 16 residues. Here the CDR3 DNA reads TGTGCCAGCAGCTTAACTAGCGGGGGGGCAGGAGAGACCCAGTACTTC. Translation gives CASSLTSGGAGETQYF.

The chain has TRBV11-2 and TRBJ2-5, with 12 positions matching TRBD2. This CDR3 is built from 18 residues. Germline V CDR1 and CDR2: SGHAT, FQNNGV. Germline trimming cut 5 bases from V and 5 bases from J; bases unmatched to any gene: 15. The CDR3 DNA reads TGTGCCAGCAGCCTACGGACTAGCGGGATTGGTGATATGGAGACCCAGTACTTC. It specifies CASSLRTSGIGDMETQYF.

This clone was detected only once. V is TRBV10-1 and J is TRBJ2-3; D is possibly TRBD1 (6 bases). The CDR3 contains 22 residues. The germline gives CDR1 WNHNN, CDR2 SYGVQD (reference sequence). V lost 0 bases, J lost 4 bases, and 32 bases lay in between. CDR3 DNA sequence: TGCGCCAGCAGTGAGTCTCTCCCGTCGACAGGCGGAATTACCAGTATCCCAGATACGCAGTATTTT. It translates to CASSESLPSTGGITSIPDTQYF.

This clone was counted between two and nine times. The chain is built from TRBV27 and TRBJ2-2; perhaps D is TRBD1 or TRBD2 (5 bases each). Trimming left V 2 bases short and J 4 bases short, with 11 bases between. The CDR3 contains 15 residues. Germline lookup yields CDR1 MNHEY and CDR2 SMNVEV (reference sequence). The CDR3 nucleotides are TGTGCCAGCAGTTTAGGGTCCGGGGCCACCGGGGAGCTGTTTTTT. As protein: CASSLGSGATGELFF.

This chain uses TRBV5-1 with TRBJ1-6, with D possibly TRBD1 on 6 matching bases. V shed 4 bases and J shed 5 bases, with 16 bases lying between them. Germline CDR1 is SGHRS and CDR2 is YFSETQ. The CDR3 length is 16 residues. In DNA form, the CDR3 reads TGCGCCAGCAGCCTCAAAACCGGGACACATAATTCACCCCTCCACTTT. Translation gives CASSLKTGTHNSPLHF.

The chain has TRBV11-2 and TRBJ2-7; no definite D call. Germline V gives CDR1 SGHAT, CDR2 FQNNGV. Trimming took off 5 bases at V and 2 bases at J, with 10 bases between the two ends. This CDR3 is built from 13 residues. CDR3: CASSTGLAYEQYV. The CDR3, as DNA: TGTGCCAGCAGCACTGGGCTTGCCTACGAGCAGTACGTC.

A note on this clone: The same CDR3 also results from other DNA sequences found in this sample. DNA for the CDR3: TGTGCCAGCAGCCCCAGGGACTCTGGAAACACCATATATTTT. It specifies CASSPRDSGNTIYF. The gene calls are TRBV7-6 and TRBJ1-3, with TRBD1 as a possible D gene (5 bases). The CDR3 is made up of 14 amino acids. Germline V gene lookup returns CDR1 SGHVS and CDR2 FNYEAQ. V was cut by 5 bases and J by 0 bases, with 8 bases left in between. The variable domain in full, completed from reference TRBV7-6 and TRBJ1-3, reads GAGVSQSPRYKVTKRGQDVALRCDPISGHVSLYWYRQALGQGPEFLTYFNYEAQQDKSGLPNDRFSAERPEGSISTLTIQRTEQRDSAMYRCASSPRDSGNTIYFGEGSWLTVV.

The V gene is TRBV7-2, the J gene TRBJ2-2, with D uncertain. The CDR3 covers 14 residues. V was trimmed by 4 bases and J by 1 base, leaving 7 bases between them. Germline lookup yields CDR1 SGHTA and CDR2 FQGNSA. The CDR3: CASSSQRNTGELFF. CDR3 DNA sequence: TGTGCCAGCAGCTCCCAGCGGAACACCGGGGAGCTGTTTTTT.